Detailed here is one T cell receptor beta chain. Antigen: not known. Sequenced by immunoSEQ multiplex PCR; TCRdb stores in-frame clones only, minus some. The table lists tens of thousands of clones, around 90% of them singletons. The sample originates from a study of cytomegalovirus exposure and HLA in healthy donors. Findings of the study overall: There were a few CMV-associated chains whose specificity for CMV antigens was confirmed in vitro. Altogether, 150 to 200 TCR beta chains were recorded as cytomegalovirus-associated.

Germline CDR1 is MGHRA and CDR2 is YSYEKL. The ends lost 0 bases at V and 3 bases at J; junction bases unmatched: 5. CDR3 size: 15 residues. The chain uses TRBV4-1 and TRBJ2-7; 7 nucleotides align to TRBD1. The clonotype originates from a woman younger than 35 in good health and CMV-seronegative. Sequencing input: PBMCs. CDR3 sequence reads: CASSQESAGGYEQYF. CDR3 DNA: TGCGCCAGCAGCCAAGAGTCTGCAGGGGGCTACGAGCAGTACTTC.